Sequencing of this T cell receptor beta chain was carried out in a study of regulatory T cells in long-lasting Graves disease. Both iRepertoire HTBI primers and Arm-PCR of CDR3 regions were used to build the TCR beta libraries. One entry per CDR3 protein, called by TCRdb with MiXCR from the multiplex PCR reads. The sample yields hundreds of thousands of distinct CDR3 sequences, 15% to 20% seen once. The sample's time point: newly diagnosed GD, antithyroid drugs for less than 3 months. Extracted RNA from PBMCs served as the source of the TCR library. With V trimmed by 4 bases and J by 5 bases, 9 bases remained unmatched. Germline V CDR1 and CDR2: GTSNPN, SVGIG (reference sequence). The CDR3 has 17 residues. The same data also contributed to another study, on T cells in Graves' hyperthyroidism and ophthalmopathy.

Sequences were derived from peripheral blood mononuclear cells (PBMCs), sampled at new diagnosis, from a patient treated with antithyroid drugs. The sequence derives from a woman aged 30 to 39 with Graves disease. This chain joins TRBV30 and TRBJ2-6; TRBD2 aligns across 12 bases. This CDR3 is CAWMLAGGPGRANVLTF. The CDR3 DNA reads as TGTGCCTGGATGCTAGCGGGAGGGCCGGGGCGGGCCAACGTCCTGACTTTC.